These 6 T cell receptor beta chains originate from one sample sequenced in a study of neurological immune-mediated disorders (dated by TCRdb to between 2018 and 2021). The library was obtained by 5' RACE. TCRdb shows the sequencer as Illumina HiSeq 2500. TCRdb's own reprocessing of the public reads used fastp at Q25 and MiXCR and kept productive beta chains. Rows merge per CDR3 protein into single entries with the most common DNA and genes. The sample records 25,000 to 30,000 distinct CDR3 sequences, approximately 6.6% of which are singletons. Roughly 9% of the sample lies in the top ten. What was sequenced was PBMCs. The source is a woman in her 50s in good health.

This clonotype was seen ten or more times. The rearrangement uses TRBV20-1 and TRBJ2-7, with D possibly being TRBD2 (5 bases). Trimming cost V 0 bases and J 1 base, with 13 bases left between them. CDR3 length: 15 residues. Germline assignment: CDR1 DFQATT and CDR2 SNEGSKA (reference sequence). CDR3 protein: CSARDPLRGSYEQYF. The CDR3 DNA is TGCAGTGCTAGAGATCCCCTACGGGGATCCTACGAGCAGTACTTC.

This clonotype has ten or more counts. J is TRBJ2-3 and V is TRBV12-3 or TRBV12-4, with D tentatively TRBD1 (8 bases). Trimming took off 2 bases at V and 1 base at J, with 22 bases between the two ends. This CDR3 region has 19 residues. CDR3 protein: CASSLFGSGGGQGTDTQYF. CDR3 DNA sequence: TGTGCCAGCAGTTTATTTGGAAGCGGCGGGGGACAGGGCACAGATACGCAGTATTTT.

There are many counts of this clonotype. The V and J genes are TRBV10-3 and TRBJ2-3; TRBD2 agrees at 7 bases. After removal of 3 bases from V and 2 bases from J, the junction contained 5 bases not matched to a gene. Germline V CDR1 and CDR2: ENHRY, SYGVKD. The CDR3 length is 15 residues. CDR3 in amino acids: CAISEVRLATDTQYF. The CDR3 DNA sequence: TGTGCCATCAGTGAAGTAAGACTAGCCACAGATACGCAGTATTTT.

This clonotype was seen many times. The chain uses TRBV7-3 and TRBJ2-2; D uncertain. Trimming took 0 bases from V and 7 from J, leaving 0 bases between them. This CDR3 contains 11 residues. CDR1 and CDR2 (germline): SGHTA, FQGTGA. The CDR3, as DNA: TGTGCCAGCAGCTTAACCGGGGAGCTGTTTTTT. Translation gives CASSLTGELFF. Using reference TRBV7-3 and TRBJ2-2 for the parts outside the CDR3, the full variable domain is GAGVSQTPSNKVTEKGKYVELRCDPISGHTALYWYRQSLGQGPEFLIYFQGTGAADDSGLPNDRFFAVRPEGSVSTLKIQRTERGDSAVYLCASSLTGELFFGEGSRLTVL.

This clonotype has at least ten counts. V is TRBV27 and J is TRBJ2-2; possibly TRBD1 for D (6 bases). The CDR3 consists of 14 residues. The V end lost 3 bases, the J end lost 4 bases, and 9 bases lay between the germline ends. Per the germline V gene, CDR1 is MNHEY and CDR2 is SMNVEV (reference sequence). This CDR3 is CASSFGQFTGELFF. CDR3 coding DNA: TGTGCCAGCAGTTTTGGACAGTTCACCGGGGAGCTGTTTTTT.

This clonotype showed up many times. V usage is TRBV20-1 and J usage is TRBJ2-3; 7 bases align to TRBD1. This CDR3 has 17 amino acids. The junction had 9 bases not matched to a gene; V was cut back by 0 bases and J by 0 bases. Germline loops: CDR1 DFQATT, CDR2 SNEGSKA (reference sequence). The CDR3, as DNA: TGCAGTGCTAGAGATTTTAGGACAGGCGCTAGCACAGATACGCAGTATTTT. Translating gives CSARDFRTGASTDTQYF.